Following are 16 T cell receptor beta chains from one sample sequenced in a study of T cells in Graves' hyperthyroidism and ophthalmopathy. The source material, RNA transcripts, was used to amplify TCR beta CDR3 regions. HTBI primers were used for first-round RT-PCR of the TCR CDR3. MiXCR was run by TCRdb on the multiplex PCR reads, yielding one entry per CDR3 protein. The table has under 650,000 distinct CDR3 sequences, 15% to 20% seen once. Source material: blood. These receptors all come from a woman in her thirties with Graves' hyperthyroidism.

This clonotype was seen at least ten times. This chain joins TRBV20-1 and TRBJ2-1, with 7 bases that match TRBD2. Germline V gene lookup returns CDR1 DFQATT and CDR2 SNEGSKA (reference sequence). This CDR3 region has 10 residues. V lost 7 bases, J lost 9 bases, and 3 bases stayed unmatched. This CDR3 reads CSGREGEQFF. As DNA, the CDR3 is TGCAGTGGTAGGGAGGGTGAGCAGTTCTTC.

The rearrangement joins TRBV5-1 to TRBJ2-1, with 10 bases identical to TRBD1. V lost 3 bases to trimming and J lost 7 bases; unmatched junction nucleotides: 7. Germline CDR1 and CDR2: SGHRS and YFSETQ. The CDR3 spans 15 residues. CDR3 residues: CASSSDRGTGNEQFF. The CDR3 bases are TGCGCCAGCAGCTCGGACAGGGGGACGGGGAATGAGCAGTTCTTC.

This clonotype was detected many times. The V call is TRBV28, the J call TRBJ2-1; TRBD2 matches 9 bases. This CDR3 contains 19 residues. Germline V gives CDR1 MDHEN, CDR2 SYDVKM. J was trimmed by 6 bases and V by 6 bases; bases with no gene match: 21. The CDR3 nucleotides are TGTGCCAGCAGCCCCGATGCGGGAGGGCCCGACGGGGGCTTCAATGAGCAGTTCTTC. This sequence encodes CASSPDAGGPDGGFNEQFF.

The chain carries TRBV3-1 and TRBJ2-7; D is perhaps TRBD1 (5 bases). Germline V CDR1 and CDR2: LGHDT, YNNKEL (reference sequence). The CDR3 totals 14 residues. The V and J ends lost 0 bases and 7 bases respectively, with 13 bases between them. CDR3 bases: TGTGCCAGCAGCCAAGAAGGGGCGCGCATGGAGCAGTACTTC. Translating gives CASSQEGARMEQYF.

This clonotype was detected ten times or more. CDR3 coding DNA: TGTGCCAGCAGTTTGGGCAGGGGGGGGGAAGAAGAGACCCAGTACTTC. Translating gives CASSLGRGGEEETQYF. The rearrangement links TRBV12-3 or TRBV12-4 to TRBJ2-5; D is possibly TRBD1 or TRBD2 (7 bases each). V lost 3 bases, J lost 3 bases, and 17 bases lay in between. The CDR3 contains 16 residues.

This clonotype was seen a handful of times. The chain employs TRBV15 and TRBJ2-7, with TRBD1 as a possible D gene (6 bases). Germline V gene sequence: CDR1 LNHNV, CDR2 YYDKDF (reference sequence). The CDR3 is 15 residues long. Trimming removed 5 bases from V and 1 base from J, with 15 bases in between. The CDR3 DNA reads TGTGCCACCAGCGGTCCCGGGGACAATTCCTACGAGCAGTACTTC. This translates into CATSGPGDNSYEQYF.

The chain joins TRBV13 to TRBJ2-1; D is possibly TRBD1 or TRBD2 (5 bases each). CDR1 is PRHDT, CDR2 FYEKMQ, per germline (reference sequence). This CDR3 has 15 amino acids. With 0 bases removed from V and 7 bases from J, the gap between germline ends came to 13 bases. The CDR3 DNA reads TGTGCCAGCAGCTTAGGCCGGGGCGGACAAAATGAGCAGTTCTTC. Protein sequence: CASSLGRGGQNEQFF.

This clonotype was seen at least ten times. V usage is TRBV13 and J usage is TRBJ2-7; possible D gene TRBD2, 6 bases. Germline V gives CDR1 PRHDT, CDR2 FYEKMQ (reference sequence). V lost 5 bases and J 3 bases, leaving 14 bases between the germline ends. The CDR3 sequence is 14 residues long. The CDR3 DNA is TGTGCCAGCAGCCCGGGGGAATCAATCTACGAGCAGTACTTC. Residues: CASSPGESIYEQYF.

This clonotype was seen many times. The CDR3 sequence: CSADSFSGAPLVAFF. Here the CDR3 DNA reads TGCAGTGCCGACTCATTCTCCGGGGCCCCCCTTGTGGCGTTCTTC. J is TRBJ2-1 and V is TRBV20-1, with D perhaps TRBD1 or TRBD2 (5 bases each). The V end was cut by 6 bases, the J end by 15 bases, with 30 bases between. This CDR3 has 15 residues. CDR1 and CDR2 (germline): DFQATT, SNEGSKA (reference sequence).

This clonotype appeared many times. The rearrangement uses TRBV28 and TRBJ1-2; D perhaps matches TRBD1 (6 bases). This CDR3 contains 13 residues. The germline V and J ends were trimmed by 5 bases and 8 bases, with 15 bases remaining between them. CDR1 is MDHEN and CDR2 is SYDVKM in the germline V gene. CDR3 DNA sequence: TGTGCCAGCAGTCGCGGGACACCTAGGGGCTACACCTTC. It specifies CASSRGTPRGYTF.

The rearrangement links TRBV29-1 to TRBJ2-1, with D hard to call. The germline V and J ends were trimmed by 7 bases and 5 bases, with 6 bases remaining between them. This CDR3 is built from 10 residues. CDR1 and CDR2 from the germline V gene are SQVTM and ANQGSEA. This CDR3 reads CSGTHNEQFF. CDR3 DNA sequence: TGCAGCGGGACCCACAATGAGCAGTTCTTC.

At least ten counts were recorded for this clonotype. The chain uses TRBV6-1 and TRBJ1-1; no clear D gene. The CDR3 sequence is 14 residues long. Germline V CDR1 and CDR2: MNHNS, SASEGT. V shed 8 bases and J shed 0 bases, with 13 bases lying between them. CDR3 in DNA: TGTGCCAGCTCACCTAGGTCAATGAACACTGAAGCTTTCTTT. It encodes CASSPRSMNTEAFF.

This clonotype has a handful of counts. The chain has TRBV4-1 and TRBJ2-7; 8 bases fit TRBD1. Trimming at V came to 0 bases and at J to 7 bases, leaving 2 bases not matched to a gene. This CDR3 region has 13 residues. The germline V gene encodes CDR1 MGHRA and CDR2 YSYEKL. In nucleotides, the CDR3 is TGCGCCAGCAGCCAAGATCACAGGGGGGAGCAGTACTTC. This codes for CASSQDHRGEQYF.

This clonotype was seen many times. This chain joins TRBV11-2 and TRBJ2-1; D unresolved. The CDR3 runs 14 residues. The germline gives CDR1 SGHAT, CDR2 FQNNGV. Trimming removed 5 bases at V and 0 bases at J, with 8 bases between. The CDR3 DNA reads as TGTGCCAGCAGCCATATAATCTCCTACAATGAGCAGTTCTTC. This sequence encodes CASSHIISYNEQFF.

This clonotype was seen ten or more times. The CDR3 bases are TGTGCCAGCAGTCGGATAAGGGGGGGGCGAGAAGCTTTCTTT. This gives the protein CASSRIRGGREAFF. The V call is TRBV28, the J call TRBJ1-1; tentatively, D is TRBD1 (6 bases). V lost 5 bases and J lost 8, with 18 bases in between. Germline assignment: CDR1 MDHEN and CDR2 SYDVKM. CDR3 size: 14 residues.

This clonotype was recorded many times. The rearrangement links TRBV27 to TRBJ2-1; 8 bases line up with TRBD2. The CDR3 is 14 residues long. Germline V gene data show CDR1 as MNHEY and CDR2 as SMNVEV (reference sequence). Losses at the gene ends were 6 bases for V and 5 bases for J; bases not matched to a gene: 6. This chain's CDR3 is CASSSLAGNNEQFF. The CDR3 nucleotides are TGTGCCAGCAGCAGCCTAGCGGGCAACAATGAGCAGTTCTTC.